The 30 T cell receptor beta chains in this list originate from one sample, sequenced in a study of blood T cell repertoires in COVID-19. Assay used: immunoSEQ multiplex PCR; TCRdb lists only in-frame clones, some missing. The sample lists 4,500 to 6,000 clones, 73% seen once, with around 40% in the top ten. Sequenced sample: peripheral blood. The receptors originated from a human donor in a cohort sampled during active COVID-19.

The J gene is TRBJ2-7, the V gene TRBV4-3; TRBD2 is a possible D gene (5 bases). V lost 0 bases to trimming and J lost 2 bases, with 14 bases between them. This CDR3 spans 16 amino acids. The germline V gene has CDR1 LGHNA and CDR2 YSLEER. CDR3 nucleotides: TGCGCCAGCAGCCAAGATCGGGCTTGGGGAGCCTACGAGCAGTACTTC. Translating gives CASSQDRAWGAYEQYF.

V and J are TRBV2 and TRBJ2-7; 8 nucleotides agree with TRBD2. Germline V gene sequence: CDR1 SNHLY, CDR2 FYNNEI. This CDR3 region has 16 residues. Germline trimming cut 6 bases from V and 4 bases from J; bases unmatched to any gene: 14. Written as DNA, the CDR3 is TGTGCCAGCAGCCTGAACTGGGGACTAGGTGGGTACGAGCAGTACTTC. Translation: CASSLNWGLGGYEQYF.

The chain links TRBV6-5 to TRBJ2-4; weak D call: TRBD1 (6 bases). CDR1 MNHEY and CDR2 SVGAGI come from the germline V gene. Between the trimmed V and J ends, which lost 6 bases and 1 base, there was a span of 10 bases. This CDR3 contains 14 residues. The CDR3 sequence: CASSLQGAKNIQYF. The CDR3 coding sequence is TGTGCCAGCAGCCTACAGGGCGCCAAAAACATTCAGTACTTC.

The chain couples TRBV5-1 to TRBJ1-4, with D maybe TRBD1 (5 bases). CDR1 and CDR2 from the germline V gene are SGHRS and YFSETQ. V lost 4 bases to trimming and J lost 7 bases, with 20 bases between them. The length of the CDR3 is 16 residues. The DNA for the CDR3 is TGCGCCAGCAGCCGGCTGGGGGGATCCGGGTCTGAAAAACTGTTTTTT. This translates into CASSRLGGSGSEKLFF.

J is TRBJ2-7 and V is TRBV7-2; no firm D call. V was clipped by 1 base and J by 3 bases, with 4 bases between them. The germline gives CDR1 SGHTA, CDR2 FQGNSA. CDR3 length equals 12 residues. For the CDR3, the DNA is TGTGCCAGCAGCTTAGGAGTCTACGAGCAGTACTTC. Translating it yields CASSLGVYEQYF. The whole variable domain, remainder taken from reference TRBV7-2 and TRBJ2-7, is GAGVSQSPSNKVTEKGKDVELRCDPISGHTALYWYRQSLGQGLEFLIYFQGNSAPDKSGLPSDRFSAERTGGSVSTLTIQRTQQEDSAVYLCASSLGVYEQYFGPGTRLTVT.

This clone has only a few counts. The chain couples TRBV5-4 to TRBJ2-7; D call uncertain. The V gene lost 4 bases and the J gene lost 7 bases, with 9 bases spanning the gap. The CDR3 totals 11 residues. Germline V CDR1 and CDR2: SGHNT, YYREEE (reference sequence). This CDR3 reads CASSHNGEQYF. CDR3 DNA: TGTGCCAGCAGCCACAACGGGGAGCAGTACTTC.

The chain employs TRBV11-3 and TRBJ2-5; 14 positions agree with TRBD2. V trimming: 5 bases; J trimming: 1 base; junction bases outside the gene matches: 6. The CDR3 runs 17 residues. CDR1 is SGHNT and CDR2 is YENEEA in the germline V gene. CDR3 protein: CASSRGGTSGGQETQYF. DNA of the CDR3: TGTGCCAGCAGCAGAGGGGGGACTAGCGGGGGCCAAGAGACCCAGTACTTC.

V usage is TRBV4-1 and J usage is TRBJ2-7; 7 bases map to TRBD1. Germline trimming cut 4 bases from V and 6 bases from J; bases unmatched to any gene: 6. CDR1 MGHRA and CDR2 YSYEKL come from the germline V gene. The length of the CDR3 is 13 residues. CDR3 region: CASSRNRGIEQYF. In nucleotides, the CDR3 is TGCGCCAGCAGCCGAAACAGGGGAATCGAGCAGTACTTC.

CDR3 region: CASSPGVGVGNTIYF. The CDR3 coding sequence is TGTGCCAGCAGCCCCGGGGTCGGGGTTGGAAACACCATATATTTT. The chain joins TRBV11-3 to TRBJ1-3, with D uncertain. The CDR3 spans 15 residues. CDR1 is SGHNT and CDR2 is YENEEA in the germline V gene. V was shortened by 5 bases and J by 3 bases, with 14 bases between the two germline ends.

The chain joins TRBV5-5 to TRBJ2-7; weak D call: TRBD2 (5 bases). The CDR3 contains 16 residues. Germline lookup yields CDR1 SGHKS and CDR2 YYEKEE (reference sequence). Trimming removed 4 bases from V and 7 bases from J, with 24 bases in between. The chain's CDR3 is CASSRSTQSPGGEQYF. The CDR3 DNA reads TGTGCCAGCAGCCGTAGTACCCAATCTCCGGGCGGGGAGCAGTACTTC.

This clone has just a few counts. V and J are TRBV18 and TRBJ1-1; maybe TRBD1 (6 bases). Germline CDR1 reads KGHSH; CDR2 reads LQKENI. V was trimmed by 3 bases and J by 5 bases, leaving 13 bases between them. The CDR3 loop spans 14 amino acids. CDR3 amino acids: CASSPSGRGTEAFF. The DNA for the CDR3 is TGTGCCAGCTCACCCTCAGGGAGGGGGACTGAAGCTTTCTTT.

CDR3 nucleotides: TGTGCCAGCAGTTACACAGGGGGCGCGAACAATGAGCAGTTCTTC. It translates to CASSYTGGANNEQFF. The chain is built from TRBV6-6 and TRBJ2-1; 9 positions match TRBD1. Germline CDR1 is MNHNY and CDR2 is SVGAGI (reference sequence). This CDR3 region has 15 residues. V shed 2 bases and J 5 bases; nucleotides not matched to a gene: 4.

The chain has TRBV25-1 and TRBJ2-3; 9 bases line up with TRBD2. CDR3 length equals 13 residues. Looked up from germline, CDR1 is MGHDK and CDR2 is SYGVNS. V lost 6 bases, J lost 7 bases, and 5 bases stayed unmatched. CDR3 loop: CASSGGGANTQYF. For the CDR3, the DNA is TGTGCCAGCAGCGGCGGGGGGGCAAATACGCAGTATTTT.

In regard to this clone: Other nucleotide sequences in the sample specify the same CDR3. V is TRBV5-1 and J is TRBJ2-3, with 7 bases identical to TRBD2. The CDR3 is 13 residues long. The germline V gene has CDR1 SGHRS and CDR2 YFSETQ. V lost 7 bases to trimming and J lost 6 bases; unmatched junction nucleotides: 8. In nucleotides, the CDR3 is TGCGCCAGCCGTCCGGGGGGAGGGGATACGCAGTATTTT. Protein product: CASRPGGGDTQYF.

This clone was observed a handful of times. V gene TRBV5-1 combines with J gene TRBJ1-2; the D is unclear. With 4 bases removed from V and 2 bases from J, the gap between germline ends came to 12 bases. This CDR3 contains 14 residues. Per germline, CDR1 SGHRS and CDR2 YFSETQ. The CDR3 DNA is TGCGCCAGCAGCGGTGGGCTTGGGAACTATGGCTACACCTTC. It translates to CASSGGLGNYGYTF.

Only a few counts were recorded for this clone. Written as DNA, the CDR3 is TGTGCCAGCAGCTTAAGTGCTAGCGGGGGGGCGGAGCAGTACTTC. Translation gives CASSLSASGGAEQYF. The gene calls are TRBV7-2 and TRBJ2-7; 12 bases match TRBD2. Looked up from germline, CDR1 is SGHTA and CDR2 is FQGNSA. J was trimmed by 7 bases and V by 2 bases; bases with no gene match: 6. The CDR3 sequence is 15 residues long.

The rearrangement joins TRBV5-1 to TRBJ2-5; tentatively, D is TRBD2 (6 bases). The CDR3 is 14 residues long. Germline V gene data show CDR1 as SGHRS and CDR2 as YFSETQ. The ends were cut back, 4 bases at V and 5 bases at J, with 15 bases in the middle. CDR3 nucleotide sequence: TGCGCCAGCAGCCGATGGTCCCTAGCGGAGACCCAGTACTTC. Translated, it gives CASSRWSLAETQYF. Using reference TRBV5-1 and TRBJ2-5 for the parts outside the CDR3, the full variable domain is KAGVTQTPRYLIKTRGQQVTLSCSPISGHRSVSWYQQTPGQGLQFLFEYFSETQRNKGNFPGRFSGRQFSNSRSEMNVSTLELGDSALYLCASSRWSLAETQYFGPGTRLLVL.

This chain connects TRBV11-1 to TRBJ1-1; D perhaps matches TRBD1 (6 bases). From germline, CDR1 is SGHAT and CDR2 FQDESV (reference sequence). V lost 2 bases and J lost 10, with 20 bases in between. This CDR3 has 15 amino acids. CDR3 in DNA: TGTGCCAGCAGCTTACAAGGAGATTGGACAGAGGGAGCTTTCTTT. This codes for CASSLQGDWTEGAFF.

The rearrangement uses TRBV27 and TRBJ2-2; D uncertain. V was shortened by 7 bases and J by 4 bases, with 10 bases between the two germline ends. Germline CDR1 and CDR2: MNHEY and SMNVEV (reference sequence). This CDR3 comprises 13 residues. CDR3 residues: CASTRVGTGELFF. Here the CDR3 DNA reads TGTGCCAGCACCCGTGTCGGCACCGGGGAGCTGTTTTTT.

CDR3 sequence: CASSLAGGWTEAFF. The CDR3 region has the DNA TGCGCCAGCAGCTTGGCTGGGGGGTGGACTGAAGCTTTCTTT. V usage is TRBV5-1 and J usage is TRBJ1-1, with TRBD1 as a possible D gene (5 bases). Trimming removed 0 bases at V and 5 bases at J, with 11 bases between. The germline CDR1 and CDR2 sequences are SGHRS and YFSETQ. The CDR3 is made up of 14 amino acids.

The CDR3 DNA is TGTGCCAGCAGCGTGTCACAGGGGGCGCAGACTGAAGCTTTCTTT. Translation: CASSVSQGAQTEAFF. The rearrangement uses TRBV7-3 and TRBJ1-1, with 9 bases fitting TRBD1. The germline CDR1 and CDR2 sequences are SGHTA and FQGTGA. The CDR3 has 15 residues. V lost 5 bases to trimming and J lost 5 bases; unmatched junction nucleotides: 9.

This rearrangement joins TRBV9 to TRBJ2-2; TRBD1 matches at 9 bases. Trimming took 1 base from V and 3 from J; bases not matched to a gene: 7. Per germline, CDR1 SGDLS and CDR2 YYNGEE. The CDR3 spans 17 residues. For the CDR3, the DNA is TGTGCCAGCAGCGTACGGGACAGGGTGGATTACACCGGGGAGCTGTTTTTT. Protein product: CASSVRDRVDYTGELFF.

The CDR3 is CASSVTGTYEQYF. The CDR3 DNA is TGTGCCAGCAGTGTGACAGGTACCTACGAGCAGTACTTC. The rearrangement links TRBV12-3 or TRBV12-4 to TRBJ2-7, with a weak D call TRBD1 (6 bases). V was pared by 5 bases and J by 2 bases, with 10 bases between. The CDR3 runs 13 residues.

The chain couples TRBV6-2 or TRBV6-3 to TRBJ2-7; perhaps TRBD2 as D (5 bases). Deletions cut 6 bases from V and 4 bases from J, with 16 bases between. CDR3 length: 14 amino acids. The germline CDR1 and CDR2 sequences are MNHEY and SVGEGT. The CDR3 DNA reads as TGTGCCAGCAGCGGACTCCCCCTCTTTTACGAGCAGTACTTC. Protein sequence: CASSGLPLFYEQYF.

V gene TRBV5-4 combines with J gene TRBJ2-5, with D possibly being TRBD1 (5 bases). The germline V and J ends were trimmed by 5 bases and 3 bases, with 14 bases remaining between them. Germline values: CDR1 SGHNT, CDR2 YYREEE (reference sequence). The CDR3 runs to 14 residues. Here the CDR3 reads CASRPDRKKETQYF. The CDR3 coding sequence is TGTGCCAGCAGACCAGACAGAAAGAAAGAGACCCAGTACTTC.

CDR3 nucleotides: TGTGCCAGCAGCTTTGGGACAGGGGGGACCTACGAGCAGTACTTC. This encodes CASSFGTGGTYEQYF. The chain uses TRBV7-2 and TRBJ2-7, with 11 bases matching TRBD1. The CDR3 runs to 15 residues. Germline trimming cut 3 bases from V and 2 bases from J; bases unmatched to any gene: 3. Germline V gene sequence: CDR1 SGHTA, CDR2 FQGNSA.

The gene calls are TRBV7-2 and TRBJ2-5, with D perhaps matching TRBD1 (5 bases). Looked up from germline, CDR1 is SGHTA and CDR2 is FQGNSA. With 5 bases removed from V and 1 base from J, the gap between germline ends came to 11 bases. This CDR3 has 14 amino acids. CDR3 DNA: TGTGCCAGCAGCCGCGACAGAAGCCAAGAGACCCAGTACTTC. This gives the protein CASSRDRSQETQYF.

The V and J genes are TRBV6-5 and TRBJ2-2; 8 bases are shared with TRBD1. This CDR3 has 16 residues. Per germline, CDR1 MNHEY and CDR2 SVGAGI. Unmatched junction bases numbered 3, after V lost 0 bases and J lost 3 bases. The CDR3 DNA reads TGTGCCAGCAGTTACTCGGACAGGGTATACACCGGGGAGCTGTTTTTT. Its translation: CASSYSDRVYTGELFF.

The J gene is TRBJ2-2, the V gene TRBV9; weak D call: TRBD1 (5 bases). CDR1 and CDR2 from the germline V gene are SGDLS and YYNGEE. V was clipped by 0 bases and J by 7 bases, with 7 bases between them. CDR3 length: 13 amino acids. CDR3 region: CASSVEGFGELFF. The CDR3 coding sequence is TGTGCCAGCAGCGTAGAGGGGTTCGGGGAGCTGTTTTTT.

The chain uses TRBV6-2 or TRBV6-3 and TRBJ1-5; D gene uncertain. Trimming removed 2 bases at V and 3 bases at J, with 14 bases between. This CDR3 has 16 amino acids. CDR1 MNHEY and CDR2 SVGEGT come from the germline V gene. CDR3 amino acids: CASSYGRGSPNQPQHF. In DNA, the CDR3 is TGTGCCAGCAGTTACGGGAGAGGAAGTCCCAATCAGCCCCAGCATTTT.